This TCR beta chain was recovered during a study of human T cells and chemical hapten exposure. Unique molecular identifiers were attached to individual cDNA molecules within the library. TCRdb reprocessed the RACE reads with MiXCR, giving one entry per CDR3 protein. This sample has 300,000 to 400,000 distinct CDR3 sequences, with approximately 5.1% found just once. Deletions cut 4 bases from V and 4 bases from J, with 11 bases between. CDR3 length: 14 residues. The time point was: pre-sensitization, week 0. Indicated treatment: therapeutic diphenylcyclopropenone sensitization with weekly scalp DPC. This clonotype has just a few counts.

This chain uses TRBV12-3 or TRBV12-4 with TRBJ1-5; D not resolved. The sequencing here drew on whole blood, taken in connection with sensitization to the hapten diphenylcyclopropenone (DPC). The receptor comes from a woman aged 50 to 60 with alopecia areata. Some clones in this sample may be carry-over from other donors' samples. CDR3 residues: CASSSLKGNQPQHF. The CDR3 DNA reads as TGTGCCAGCAGTTCCCTAAAAGGAAATCAGCCCCAGCATTTT.